This T cell receptor beta chain was sequenced during a study of OX40 agonist ivuxolimab in advanced cancers. In the study overall: Therapy given before enrollment (anti-PD-1, anti-PD-L1 or anti-CTLA-4) was allowed, and 40% had some.

Profiled with immunoSEQ multiplex PCR; TCRdb holds only in-frame clones, not every one. The top ten clones hold about 33% of a sample with fewer than 25,000 clones, 88% of them seen once. Broader study findings: Among the lowest peripheral clonal expansion occurred in 0.1-3.0 mg/kg partial responders. It was also the case that some nonresponders had low normalized T-cell clonal expansion. At doses 0.1 to 3.0 mg/kg, CD4+ and CD8+ clones expanded.

Trimming pared 0 bases from V and 4 bases from J, leaving 13 bases between. Germline V lookup: CDR1 SGDLS, CDR2 YYNGEE. The CDR3 is made up of 15 amino acids. This clone was counted between two and nine times. Its antigen is not identified. The clonotype was recovered from an adult with an advanced solid tumor such as melanoma, head and neck, liver or kidney cancer. The sample was CD4+ or CD8+ T cells sorted from blood, taken in a trial of the OX40 agonist ivuxolimab. This chain uses TRBV9 with TRBJ2-5, with D perhaps given as TRBD1 or TRBD2 (5 bases each). The chain's CDR3 is CASSVVGDAVETQYF. Written as DNA, the CDR3 is TGTGCCAGCAGCGTAGTAGGGGACGCGGTAGAGACCCAGTACTTC.